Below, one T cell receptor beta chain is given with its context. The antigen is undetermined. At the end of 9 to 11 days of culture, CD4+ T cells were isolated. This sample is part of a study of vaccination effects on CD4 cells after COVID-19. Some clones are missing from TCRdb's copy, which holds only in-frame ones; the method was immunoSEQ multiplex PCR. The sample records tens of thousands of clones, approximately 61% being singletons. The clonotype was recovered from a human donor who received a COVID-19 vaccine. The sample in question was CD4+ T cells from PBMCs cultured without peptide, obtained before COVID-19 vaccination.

The CDR3 bases are TGCGCCAGCAGCCCCCGGGGGGGGACAGGGACTGGAAACACCATATATTTT. Amino acid sequence: CASSPRGGTGTGNTIYF. The rearrangement joins TRBV5-1 to TRBJ1-3; 9 positions match TRBD1. The CDR3 totals 17 residues. Looked up from germline, CDR1 is SGHRS and CDR2 is YFSETQ. V lost 4 bases and J lost 2; bases outside the gene matches: 10.